This T cell receptor beta chain was identified in a study of T cells in Graves' hyperthyroidism and ophthalmopathy. Across the whole study: Blood was drawn when the patient was first diagnosed and still untreated. Study-wide results and caveats: Blood also showed most of the thyroid clonotypes that were expanded above 0.001. Using 13 V-J features, a model discriminated ophthalmopathy from stable hyperthyroidism.

This clonotype has just a few counts. Antigen specificity is unknown. What was amplified from RNA transcripts were TCR beta CDR3 regions. An initial round of RT-PCR targeting the TCR CDR3 relied on the HTBI primer set. TCRdb fed the multiplex PCR reads into MiXCR, producing one record per CDR3 protein. This table has hundreds of thousands of distinct CDR3 sequences, approximately 15% appearing once. Germline lookup yields CDR1 MNHNS and CDR2 SASEGT. This CDR3 region has 16 residues. Trimming at V came to 5 bases and at J to 4 bases, leaving 7 bases not matched to a gene. Diagnostic assessment was based on clinical symptoms, serum thyroxine and TRAb, thyroid ultrasound and orbital computed tomography.

The chain is built from TRBV6-1 and TRBJ2-7; 14 bases map to TRBD2. This TCR was sampled from a woman aged 18-29 years with Graves' hyperthyroidism. Sequencing input: blood. DNA of the CDR3: TGTGCCAGCAGTCACAGGACTAGCGGGAGGCTTTACGAGCAGTACTTC. Encoded protein: CASSHRTSGRLYEQYF.